The 24 T cell receptor beta chains below come from one sample, sequenced in a study of T cells expressing NK-cell markers. TCRdb reprocessed the 5' RACE reads; each CDR3 protein has one entry and no DNA is given. The sample includes about 460,000 distinct CDR3 sequences. Sequenced sample: blood T cells: a sorted CD56 or NKG2C T cell subset, CD4+ or CD8+ T cells, or bulk PBMC T cells (not recorded which). The receptors were sampled from a woman aged 50 to 60 in good health.

The chain recombines TRBV6-1 with TRBJ1-2. This CDR3 is 12 amino acids long. Germline CDR1 reads MNHNS; CDR2 reads SASEGT. The CDR3 reads CASSEVGRGYTF.

The CDR3 loop is CASSLSGVWNEQFF. The chain links TRBV5-1 to TRBJ2-1; TCRdb names TRBD2, which stays unverified in the absence of DNA. Germline V gives CDR1 SGHRS, CDR2 YFSETQ. This CDR3 contains 14 residues.

The rearrangement joins TRBV28 to TRBJ2-3; TCRdb returns TRBD2, unconfirmable since there is no DNA. Germline CDR1 is MDHEN and CDR2 is SYDVKM. The CDR3 has 13 amino acids. This chain's CDR3 is CASSSPTSDTQYF.

The chain recombines TRBV7-2 with TRBJ2-6. Germline CDR1 reads SGHTA; CDR2 reads FQGNSA. The CDR3 is 16 residues long. This chain's CDR3 is CASSLVGSSGANVLTF.

The chain combines TRBV20-1 with TRBJ2-7; the TCRdb call, TRBD2, lacks DNA for checking. This CDR3 region has 14 residues. Germline loops: CDR1 DFQATT, CDR2 SNEGSKA (reference sequence). CDR3 in amino acids: CSAWDFSSSYEQYF.

V gene TRBV3-1 combines with J gene TRBJ2-2. CDR1 is LGHDT and CDR2 is YNNKEL in the germline V gene (reference sequence). This CDR3 is built from 16 residues. The CDR3 reads CASSQPLGIGTGELFF.

This chain uses TRBV6-5 with TRBJ2-7; the D call from TCRdb, TRBD2, cannot be confirmed without DNA. The CDR3 is made up of 16 amino acids. CDR1 and CDR2 (germline): MNHEY, SVGAGI. CDR3 amino acids: CASIAGPQRLGYEQYF.

This chain links TRBV6-6 with TRBJ2-3; the D gene TCRdb calls, TRBD2, cannot be checked with no DNA. The length of the CDR3 is 13 residues. The germline CDR1 and CDR2 sequences are MNHNY and SVGAGI (reference sequence). CDR3 sequence reads: CASSMGGIDTQYF.

CDR3 protein: CASSPLGEEKLFF. This chain links TRBV12-3 or TRBV12-4 with TRBJ1-4; the D gene TCRdb calls, TRBD1, cannot be checked with no DNA. The CDR3 has 13 residues.

The V and J genes are TRBV24-1 and TRBJ2-2; TCRdb gives TRBD1 as the D gene, but with no DNA this cannot be confirmed. The CDR3 contains 14 residues. Germline CDR1 reads KGHDR; CDR2 reads SFDVKD. The CDR3 reads CATSDPGPAGELFF.

V is TRBV15 and J is TRBJ2-2; TCRdb picks TRBD1, but there is no DNA to check that call. The CDR3 runs to 16 residues. CDR1 is LNHNV, CDR2 YYDKDF, per germline (reference sequence). CDR3 region: CATSRDWGSWAGELFF.

The chain has TRBV14 and TRBJ2-1; TCRdb calls TRBD1, which cannot be checked without DNA. The germline CDR1 and CDR2 sequences are SGHDN and FVKESK. There are 16 residues in the CDR3. CDR3 amino acids: CASSTRTGAPGNEQFF.

The chain carries TRBV5-1 and TRBJ1-2. The length of the CDR3 is 13 residues. Germline lookup yields CDR1 SGHRS and CDR2 YFSETQ. CDR3 sequence reads: CASSLDSPAGYTF.

The genes are TRBV3-1 and TRBJ2-5; absent DNA, TCRdb's TRBD2 call cannot be checked. This CDR3 has 15 amino acids. Germline V gene lookup returns CDR1 LGHDT and CDR2 YNNKEL (reference sequence). CDR3: CASSQGGTRLETQYF.

The V call is TRBV27, the J call TRBJ2-5; the D gene TCRdb calls, TRBD1, cannot be checked with no DNA. Germline V gene sequence: CDR1 MNHEY, CDR2 SMNVEV (reference sequence). The CDR3 is 15 residues long. CDR3 protein: CASSLSPDTSETQYF.

The V gene is TRBV3-1, the J gene TRBJ1-5; there is no DNA to check the TCRdb D call of TRBD1. There are 15 residues in the CDR3. CDR1 and CDR2 from the germline V gene are LGHDT and YNNKEL (reference sequence). CDR3 sequence reads: CASSPGQGGNQPQHF.

The gene calls are TRBV12-3 or TRBV12-4 and TRBJ2-1; TCRdb reports TRBD2, a call that lacks DNA to check it against. The CDR3 covers 17 residues. The CDR3 sequence: CASSLLSGLARYNEQFF.

The chain recombines TRBV6-5 with TRBJ2-1. The CDR3 contains 15 residues. The germline V gene encodes CDR1 MNHEY and CDR2 SVGAGI. The CDR3: CASSYEGNSYNEQFF.

The J gene is TRBJ2-3, the V gene TRBV2; the TCRdb call, TRBD2, lacks DNA for checking. This CDR3 is built from 13 residues. Germline CDR1 reads SNHLY; CDR2 reads FYNNEI. The CDR3 protein is CASRREGSNTQYF.

The V call is TRBV11-2, the J call TRBJ2-3; the D gene TCRdb calls, TRBD2, cannot be checked with no DNA. The CDR3 consists of 16 residues. The germline V gene has CDR1 SGHAT and CDR2 FQNNGV. The CDR3 sequence is CASSLRWTSGRDTQYF.

The rearrangement uses TRBV5-1 and TRBJ2-5; the D call of TRBD1 rests on TCRdb alone, since no DNA is present to check it. From germline, CDR1 is SGHRS and CDR2 YFSETQ. The CDR3 loop spans 15 amino acids. Here the CDR3 reads CASSLTAGGLETQYF.

The V call is TRBV7-8, the J call TRBJ2-1; TCRdb's D call of TRBD1 is untestable without DNA. Germline CDR1 reads SGHVS; CDR2 reads FQNEAQ. The CDR3 runs to 19 residues. This CDR3 reads CASSPRVRGLDYSYNEQFF.

The chain combines TRBV7-6 with TRBJ1-5; the D call from TCRdb, TRBD1, cannot be confirmed without DNA. CDR1 SGHVS and CDR2 FNYEAQ come from the germline V gene. The CDR3 runs 14 residues. The CDR3 protein is CASSLPGVRPSQHF.

V gene TRBV7-2 combines with J gene TRBJ1-1; TCRdb designates TRBD1, a call that cannot be tested without DNA. The CDR3 length is 15 residues. The germline CDR1 and CDR2 sequences are SGHTA and FQGNSA. This CDR3 reads CASSSPRDRYTEAFF.